This entry concerns a single T cell receptor beta chain. The length of the CDR3 is 17 residues. Germline V lookup: CDR1 SGHRS, CDR2 YFSETQ. V dropped 1 base and J dropped 3 bases, with 19 bases sitting between them. The protocol was immunoSEQ multiplex PCR, while the TCRdb copy is restricted to in-frame clones and leaves out a portion. The sample shows more than 550,000 clones, 80% to 90% of them seen only once. These data come from a study of shared T cell receptors in the human thymus. The sample also formed part of further work on human thymus T cells. That investigation notes: Corrective heart surgery yielded resections, and these provided the thymus tissue.

The specimen sequenced was thymocytes. The sequence was collected from a girl under three years old with a congenital heart defect. This sequence joins TRBV5-1 and TRBJ1-1; D might be TRBD1 (5 bases). The DNA for the CDR3 is TGCGCCAGCAGCTTGAGTATAAGTAGGGGCAAGGACACTGAAGCTTTCTTT. It specifies CASSLSISRGKDTEAFF.